Reported below is one T cell receptor beta chain. The antigen is undetermined. From germline, CDR1 is PRHDT and CDR2 FYEKMQ (reference sequence). This CDR3 contains 16 residues. Trimming removed 2 bases from V and 6 bases from J; junction bases left unmatched: 10. The data derive from a study of shared clonotypes between healthy human individuals. A deep-level run was used for the assay. As processed by the authors: Junction-only sequences without quality scores were provided by ImmunoSEQ, so filtering was different. Assay: immunoSEQ multiplex PCR; the TCRdb copy retains only in-frame clones and omits some. V and J calls and clone size are given by that table; D and trimming were obtained from the DNA. The sample lists 1,500,000 or so clones, 96% seen once, with approximately 1.2% in the top ten. Study-wide results and caveats: For naive CD4 cells, 4% to 5% of clonotypes were shared across four donors.

The chain employs TRBV13 and TRBJ2-1, with 7 nucleotides matching TRBD2. Source material: naive CD4+ T cells sorted from blood. As to subset: CD45RA+ positively selected. The TCR originated in a young man in good health. The CDR3, as DNA: TGTGCCAGCAGCTTATTCAAGGCTAGCGGTTTCAATGAGCAGTTCTTC. It is translated as CASSLFKASGFNEQFF.